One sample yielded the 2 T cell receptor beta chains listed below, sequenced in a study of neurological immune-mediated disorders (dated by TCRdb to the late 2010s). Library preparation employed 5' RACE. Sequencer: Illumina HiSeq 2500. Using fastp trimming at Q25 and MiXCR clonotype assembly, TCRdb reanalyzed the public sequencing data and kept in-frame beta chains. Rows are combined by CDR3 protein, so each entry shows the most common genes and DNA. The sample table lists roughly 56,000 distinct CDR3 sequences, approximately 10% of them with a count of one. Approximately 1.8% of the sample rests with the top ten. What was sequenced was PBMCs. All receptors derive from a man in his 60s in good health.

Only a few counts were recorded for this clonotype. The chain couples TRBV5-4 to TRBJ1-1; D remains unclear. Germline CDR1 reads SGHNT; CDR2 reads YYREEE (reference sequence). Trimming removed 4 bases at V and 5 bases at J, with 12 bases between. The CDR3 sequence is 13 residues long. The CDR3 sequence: CASSRQVETEAFF. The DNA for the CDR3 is TGTGCCAGCAGCCGGCAGGTGGAGACTGAAGCTTTCTTT.

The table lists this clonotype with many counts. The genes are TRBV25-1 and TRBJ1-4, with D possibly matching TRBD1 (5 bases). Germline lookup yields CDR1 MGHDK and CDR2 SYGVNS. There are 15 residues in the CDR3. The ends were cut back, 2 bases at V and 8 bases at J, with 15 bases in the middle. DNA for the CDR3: TGTGCCAGCAGTGAAAGGGCAGGGTTAGGGGAAAAACTGTTTTTT. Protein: CASSERAGLGEKLFF.